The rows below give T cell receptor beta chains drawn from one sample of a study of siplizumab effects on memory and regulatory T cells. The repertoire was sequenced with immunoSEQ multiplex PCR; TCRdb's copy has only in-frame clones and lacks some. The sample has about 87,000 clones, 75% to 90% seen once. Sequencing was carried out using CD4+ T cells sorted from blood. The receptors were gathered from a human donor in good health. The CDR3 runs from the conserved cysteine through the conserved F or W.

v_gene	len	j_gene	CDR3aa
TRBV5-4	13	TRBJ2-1	CASREAGSHEQFF
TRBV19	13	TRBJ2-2	CASSYGESGELFF
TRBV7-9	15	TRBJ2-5	CASSATDRGLATQYF
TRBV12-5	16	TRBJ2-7	CASGPTSRTGGVEQYF
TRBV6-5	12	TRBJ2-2	CASSGGTGELFF
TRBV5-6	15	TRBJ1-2	CASSLKTTVPLGYTF
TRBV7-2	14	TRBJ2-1	CASTDRRLPNEQFF
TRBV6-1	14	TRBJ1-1	CASSSYPRDTEAFF
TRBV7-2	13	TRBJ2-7	CASSPRTDYEQYF
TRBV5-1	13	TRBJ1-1	CASSPEVATEAFF
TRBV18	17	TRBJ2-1	CASSPRTGRGRDNEQFF
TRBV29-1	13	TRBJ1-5	CSVAGTPNQPQHF
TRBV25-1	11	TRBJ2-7	CASSGQAKQYF
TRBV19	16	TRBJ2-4	CASSIVGTLAKNIQYF
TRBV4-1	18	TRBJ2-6	CASSPHGQDSSGANVLTF
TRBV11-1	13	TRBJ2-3	CAISGRDTDTQYF
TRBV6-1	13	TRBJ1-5	CASSEVRDQPQHF
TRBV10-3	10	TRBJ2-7	CAISDTKQYF
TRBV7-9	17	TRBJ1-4	CASSFGQGDLANEKLFF
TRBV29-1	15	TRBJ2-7	CSVSPQGARSYEQYF
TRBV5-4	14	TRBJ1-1	CASSLMTVGSEAFF
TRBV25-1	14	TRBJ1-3	CASSKQGSGNTIYF
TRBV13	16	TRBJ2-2	CASSYRDREGAGELFF
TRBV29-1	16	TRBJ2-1	CSVEGVRTSGSNEQFF
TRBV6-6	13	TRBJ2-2	CASSPDRRGELFF
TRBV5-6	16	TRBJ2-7	CASSLVVGGPIYEQYF
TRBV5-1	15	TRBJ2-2	CASSLSAANTGELFF
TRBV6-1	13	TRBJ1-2	CATAFEGARGYTF
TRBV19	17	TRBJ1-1	CASSMRRQGRFVTEAFF
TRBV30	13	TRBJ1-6	CAQGQGARSPLHF
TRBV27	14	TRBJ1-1	CASSQRTGNTEAFF
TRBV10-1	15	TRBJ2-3	CASSDRLAGRDTQYF
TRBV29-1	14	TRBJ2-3	CSVDGDRGTDTQYF
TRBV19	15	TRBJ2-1	CASSITRSSYNEQFF
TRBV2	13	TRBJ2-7	CASSEREIHEQYF
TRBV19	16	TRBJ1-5	CASSPRTGGKDQPQHF
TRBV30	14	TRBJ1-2	CAWRNPGTDYGYTF
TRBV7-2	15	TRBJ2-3	CASSNKDGGADTQYF
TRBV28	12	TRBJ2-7	CASSPQRYEQYF
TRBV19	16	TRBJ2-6	CASSTLGGSGANVLTF
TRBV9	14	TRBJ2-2	CASSPDQDRGELFF
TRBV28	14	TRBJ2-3	CASSEASGTDTQYF
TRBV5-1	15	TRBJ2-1	CASSYIAGGPNEQFF
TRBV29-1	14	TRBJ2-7	CSVRVVAGGQEQYF
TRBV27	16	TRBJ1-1	CASFKDRGLRNTEAFF
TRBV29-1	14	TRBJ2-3	CSVDIRRGTDTQYF
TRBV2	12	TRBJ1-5	CASTESNQPQHF
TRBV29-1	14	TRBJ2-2	CSVASGRTTGELFF
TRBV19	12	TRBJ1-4	CASSHGAEKLFF
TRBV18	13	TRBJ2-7	CASSRADSYEQYF
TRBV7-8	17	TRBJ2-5	CASSPGFGLAGEETQYF
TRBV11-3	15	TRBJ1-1	CASSFTSRERTEAFF
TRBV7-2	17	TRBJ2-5	CASSLSGVAGRGETQYF
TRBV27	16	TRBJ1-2	CASSLSAVRGSYGYTF
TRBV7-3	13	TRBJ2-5	CASSLTPQETQYF
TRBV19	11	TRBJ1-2	CASQRNYGYTF
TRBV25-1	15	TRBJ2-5	CASSKAGGGKETQYF
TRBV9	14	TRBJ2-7	CASSSRDSPYEQYF
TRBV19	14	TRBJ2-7	CASSISPANYEQYF
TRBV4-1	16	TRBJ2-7	CASSQERSGSLYEQYF